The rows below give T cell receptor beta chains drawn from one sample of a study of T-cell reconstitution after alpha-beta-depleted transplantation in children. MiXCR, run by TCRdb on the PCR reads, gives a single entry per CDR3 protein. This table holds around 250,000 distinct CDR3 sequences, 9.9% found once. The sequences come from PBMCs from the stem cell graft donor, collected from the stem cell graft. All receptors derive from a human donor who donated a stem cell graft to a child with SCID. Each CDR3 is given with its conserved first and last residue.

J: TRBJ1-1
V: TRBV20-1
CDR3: CSAPAGEMNTEAFF

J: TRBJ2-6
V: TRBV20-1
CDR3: CSARGASGANVLTF

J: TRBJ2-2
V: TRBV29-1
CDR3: CSAQTGQGTGELFF

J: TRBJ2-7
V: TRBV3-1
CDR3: CASSPAGVTYEQYF

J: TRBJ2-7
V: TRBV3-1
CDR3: CASSPRTGAPYEQYF

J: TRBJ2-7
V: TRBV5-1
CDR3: CASRPGSSYEQYF

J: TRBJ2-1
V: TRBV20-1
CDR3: CSAKTGPEQFF

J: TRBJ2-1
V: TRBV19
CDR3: CASSGIYEQFF

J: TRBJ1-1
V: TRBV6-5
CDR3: CASSYSGGNTEAFF

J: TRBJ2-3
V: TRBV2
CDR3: CASSPQGGRADTQYF

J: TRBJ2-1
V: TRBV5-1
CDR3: CASRTGGGNEQFF

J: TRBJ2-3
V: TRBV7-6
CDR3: CASSLYWTTEEPQYF

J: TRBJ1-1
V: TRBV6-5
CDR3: CASSWGGREAFF

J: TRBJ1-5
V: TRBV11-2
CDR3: CASSATGQPQHF

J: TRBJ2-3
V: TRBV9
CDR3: CASSLSTSGGPLDTQYF